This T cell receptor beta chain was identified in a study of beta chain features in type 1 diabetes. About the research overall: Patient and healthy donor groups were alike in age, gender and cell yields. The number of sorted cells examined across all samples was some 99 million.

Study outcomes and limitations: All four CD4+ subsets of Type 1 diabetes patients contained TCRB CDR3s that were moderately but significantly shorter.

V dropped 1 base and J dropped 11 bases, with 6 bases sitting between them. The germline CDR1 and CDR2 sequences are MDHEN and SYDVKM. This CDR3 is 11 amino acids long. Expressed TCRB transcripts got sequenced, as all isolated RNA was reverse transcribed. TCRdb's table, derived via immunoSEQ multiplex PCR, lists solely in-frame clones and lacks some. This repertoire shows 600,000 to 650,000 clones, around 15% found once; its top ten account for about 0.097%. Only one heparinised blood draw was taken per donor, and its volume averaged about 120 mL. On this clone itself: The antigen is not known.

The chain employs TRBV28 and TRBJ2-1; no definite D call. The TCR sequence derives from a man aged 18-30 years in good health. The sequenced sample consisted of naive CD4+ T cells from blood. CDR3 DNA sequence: TGTGCCAGCAGTTTATTAGGAAAGCAGTTCTTC. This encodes CASSLLGKQFF.